What follows describes a single T cell receptor (beta chain). The data stem from a study of cytotoxic CD8 clonotypes in ibrutinib-treated CLL. Study overall: IGHV unmutated roughly 18; relapsed/refractory approximately 10; treatment-naive over 14.

The CDR3 has 15 amino acids. The V gene lost 5 bases and the J gene lost 1 base, with 11 bases spanning the gap. Germline V gene lookup returns CDR1 LNHDA and CDR2 SQIVND (reference sequence). TCRdb's table, derived via immunoSEQ multiplex PCR, lists solely in-frame clones and lacks some. The repertoire holds 52,000 or so clones, with roughly 49% as singletons. Sequences were derived from PBMCs, sampled at disease progression, from a patient treated with ibrutinib. The chain links TRBV19 to TRBJ2-2; tentative D call: TRBD1 (6 bases). The sequence was obtained from a human donor with chronic lymphocytic leukemia. For the CDR3, the DNA is TGTGCCAGTAGTTGGGGCAGGGGGAACACCGGGGAGCTGTTTTTT. Translated, it gives CASSWGRGNTGELFF.